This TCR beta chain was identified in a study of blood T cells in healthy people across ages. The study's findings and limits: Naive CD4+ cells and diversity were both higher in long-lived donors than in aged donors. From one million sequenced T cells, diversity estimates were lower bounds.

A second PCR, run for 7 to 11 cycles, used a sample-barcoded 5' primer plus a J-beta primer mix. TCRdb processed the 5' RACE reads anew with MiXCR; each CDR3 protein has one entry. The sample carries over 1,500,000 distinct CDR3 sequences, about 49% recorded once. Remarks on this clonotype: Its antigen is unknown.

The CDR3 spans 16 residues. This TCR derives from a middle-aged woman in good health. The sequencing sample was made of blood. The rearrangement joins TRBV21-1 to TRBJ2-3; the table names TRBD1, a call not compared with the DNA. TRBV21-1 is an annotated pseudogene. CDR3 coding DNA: TGTGCCAGCAGCAAAGGCGGGACAGTTAGACGGGATACGCAGTATTTT. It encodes CASSKGGTVRRDTQYF.